These 9 T cell receptor beta chains were all obtained from the same sample, sequenced in a study of blood T cells in healthy people across ages. The authors ran a second PCR of 7 to 11 cycles using a sample-barcoded 5' primer and a J-beta primer mix. TCRdb ran MiXCR on the 5' RACE reads and lists one entry per CDR3 protein. The sample lists more than 550,000 distinct CDR3 sequences; about a fifth were seen once. Material for sequencing was blood. The origin of the receptors is a man between 65 and 85 years old in good health.

The chain combines TRBV19 with TRBJ1-3; D unresolved. The CDR3 loop spans 12 amino acids. The V gene's germline CDR1 is LNHDA and CDR2 SQIVND (reference sequence). V was pared by 6 bases and J by 7 bases, with 10 bases between. This CDR3 is CASSVEKNTIYF. The CDR3 nucleotides read TGTGCCAGTAGCGTCGAAAAGAACACCATATATTTT. Full variable domain (outside the CDR3, taken from reference TRBV19 and TRBJ1-3): DGGITQSPKYLFRKEGQNVTLSCEQNLNHDAMYWYRQDPGQGLRLIYYSQIVNDFQKGDIAEGYSVSREKKESFPLTVTSAQKNPTAFYLCASSVEKNTIYFGEGSWLTVV.

The genes are TRBV20-1 and TRBJ2-7; possibly TRBD2 for D (5 bases). The assigned J gene may be wrong: the sequence end matches TRBJ2-1 better. The CDR3 extends over 14 amino acids. The germline V gene has CDR1 DFQATT and CDR2 SNEGSKA (reference sequence). CDR3 amino acids: CSARPAGGGNEQFF. In DNA, the CDR3 is TGCAGTGCTAGGCCAGCAGGAGGAGGCAATGAGCAGTTCTTC.

The CDR3 region has the DNA TGTGCCAGCAGCGGACTTAACCGAAACACCATATATTTT. This codes for CASSGLNRNTIYF. The chain links TRBV9 to TRBJ1-3; no firm D call. The germline gives CDR1 SGDLS, CDR2 YYNGEE. This CDR3 spans 13 amino acids. The ends were cut back, 3 bases at V and 5 bases at J, with 9 bases in the middle.

The chain recombines TRBV12-3 or TRBV12-4 with TRBJ1-2; the D is unclear. Trimming shortened V by 3 bases and J by 4 bases, and 6 bases separated the two germline ends. The CDR3 totals 12 residues. CDR3 in DNA: TGTGCCAGCAGTTTTCAGGCCTATGGCTACACCTTC. Encoded protein: CASSFQAYGYTF.

Many counts were recorded for this clonotype. J is TRBJ2-7 and V is TRBV28; D might be TRBD1 (6 bases). V was cut by 7 bases and J by 2 bases, with 18 bases left in between. The CDR3 spans 15 residues. The germline CDR1 and CDR2 sequences are MDHEN and SYDVKM. CDR3 sequence (DNA): TGTGCCAGCAATCAACCCGGGACACGCACCTACGAGCAGTACTTC. Encoded protein: CASNQPGTRTYEQYF.

In its sample, this clonotype was seen many times. The V gene is TRBV28, the J gene TRBJ2-7; D gene uncertain. The CDR3 covers 16 residues. Germline V gene data show CDR1 as MDHEN and CDR2 as SYDVKM. V dropped 3 bases and J dropped 0 bases, with 15 bases sitting between them. The CDR3 nucleotides read TGTGCCAGCAGTTTGTACCATGTAAGGAGCTCCTACGAGCAGTACTTC. As protein: CASSLYHVRSSYEQYF.

A few counts support this clonotype. The chain combines TRBV18 with TRBJ1-4, with D perhaps matching TRBD1 (5 bases). Trimming left V 8 bases short and J 5 bases short, with 15 bases between. Germline V lookup: CDR1 KGHSH, CDR2 LQKENI. The CDR3 is 14 residues long. The CDR3 sequence is CASGLQGRNEKLFF. In nucleotides, the CDR3 is TGTGCCAGCGGACTCCAGGGAAGGAATGAAAAACTGTTTTTT. Filled out from reference TRBV18 and TRBJ1-4, the complete variable domain reads NAGVMQNPRHLVRRRGQEARLRCSPMKGHSHVYWYRQLPEEGLKFMVYLQKENIIDESGMPKERFSAEFPKEGPSILRIQQVVRGDSAAYFCASGLQGRNEKLFFGSGTQLSVL.

In its sample, this clonotype was seen many times. The chain couples TRBV29-1 to TRBJ1-5; D remains unclear. Germline CDR1 and CDR2: SQVTM and ANQGSEA. The CDR3 is 12 amino acids. V lost 4 bases, J lost 2 bases, and 6 bases lay in between. In DNA form, the CDR3 reads TGCAGCGTTGGTGACGGCAATCAGCCCCAGCATTTT. Encoded protein: CSVGDGNQPQHF.

There are a few counts of this clonotype. At one of its ends the junction is not consistent with the germline gene, which may arise from a read error. The chain has TRBV11-2 and TRBJ2-7, with 8 bases matching TRBD1. This CDR3 region has 12 residues. Germline values: CDR1 SGHAT, CDR2 FQNNGV. This CDR3 is CASSSEGQGLVF. The CDR3 coding sequence is TGTGCCAGCAGCTCGGAAGGACAGGGTCTAGTCTTC.